This T cell receptor beta chain was identified in a study of blood T cell repertoires in COVID-19. Per the germline V gene, CDR1 is KGHDR and CDR2 is SFDVKD. V lost 8 bases and J 7 bases, leaving 11 bases between the germline ends. The CDR3 is 12 residues long. Sequenced by immunoSEQ multiplex PCR; TCRdb stores in-frame clones only, minus some. Counted here are over 150,000 clones, 85% to 95% occurring once; the ten biggest clones make up 0.76%. Sequenced sample: peripheral blood. This sequence joins TRBV24-1 and TRBJ2-1, with D hard to call. This TCR derives from a man aged 30 to 39 with COVID-19, enrolled during active disease. DNA for the CDR3: TGTGCCACCACTGTCGAGGTAAATGAGCAGTTCTTC. Translating gives CATTVEVNEQFF.